The source of this TCR beta chain is a study of blood T cells in healthy people across ages. Across the whole study: Capture via template switching afforded approximately one barcoded beta molecule per two T cells. Findings and limits, study-wide: Unsorted PBMC input precluded a conclusive naive versus antigen-experienced comparison.

The CDR3 sequence is 15 residues long. CDR1 and CDR2 (germline): SGHRS, YFSETQ. Combining a sample-barcoded 5' primer with a J-beta primer mix, a second PCR ran for 7 to 11 cycles. A template-switch adaptor containing 12 random nucleotides labeled each cDNA molecule. TCRdb redid the calling of the 5' RACE reads with MiXCR, one entry per CDR3 protein. This table has 1 million or so distinct CDR3 sequences, 40% to 45% appearing once. As regards this clonotype: Its antigen is as yet unknown. At one of its ends the junction is not consistent with the germline gene, which may arise from a read error.

Healthy Caucasian individuals from Russia aged roughly 6 to 95 were enrolled as donors. This TCR came from a woman aged 55-69 years in good health. This sequence joins TRBV5-1 and TRBJ2-1; TRBD1 matches 10 bases. Sequenced material: blood. This CDR3 reads CANSLDRGYYNEQFF. The CDR3 nucleotides are TGCGCCAACAGCTTGGACAGGGGGTATTACAATGAGCAGTTCTTC.